The 19 T cell receptor beta chains given below trace back to one sample, sequenced in a study of cytomegalovirus exposure and HLA in healthy donors (TCRdb year 2017). Receptor amplification or capture employed the immunoSEQ multiplex PCR assay. TCRdb took over this immuneACCESS table, retaining in-frame rearrangements with V and J assigned. Such tables are incomplete; in checked studies, under half of the missing clones stem from an unresolved V gene, and the remainder is unexplained. The sample table lists almost 75,000 clones, roughly 80% of them with a count of one. The ten most abundant clones make up 2.5% to 3% of the sample. Sequenced material: PBMCs. The receptors shown here come from a man aged 30-40 years in good health and CMV-seronegative.

The rearrangement links TRBV9 to TRBJ1-1, with TRBD1 as a possible D gene (5 bases). The germline CDR1 and CDR2 sequences are SGDLS and YYNGEE. There are 14 residues in the CDR3. Deletions cut 1 base from V and 5 bases from J, with 12 bases between. This CDR3 reads CASSVRGGMTEAFF. The DNA of the CDR3 is TGTGCCAGCAGCGTAAGGGGAGGGATGACTGAAGCTTTCTTT.

In this sample, this clone turned up a few times. The chain combines TRBV29-1 with TRBJ1-4; 11 bases agree with TRBD1. V shed 3 bases, J shed 7 bases, and the junction held 1 base outside the gene matches. Germline CDR1 SQVTM, CDR2 ANQGSEA. The CDR3 extends over 13 amino acids. As DNA, the CDR3 is TGCAGCGTTGAGGACAGGGGGCGTGAAAAACTGTTTTTT. Protein: CSVEDRGREKLFF.

The chain carries TRBV9 and TRBJ1-4; 8 nucleotides match TRBD1. J gave up 5 bases and V 3 bases, and 21 bases lay outside the gene matches. CDR3 length: 20 residues. Per germline, CDR1 SGDLS and CDR2 YYNGEE. DNA of the CDR3: TGTGCCAGCAGCGCTCGCGGGGGGGACAGGTGGGAGGATCGGAATGAAAAACTGTTTTTT. Protein product: CASSARGGDRWEDRNEKLFF. The whole variable domain, filled in from reference TRBV9 and TRBJ1-4, reads DSGVTQTPKHLITATGQRVTLRCSPRSGDLSVYWYQQSLDQGLQFLIQYYNGEERAKGNILERFSAQQFPDLHSELNLSSLELGDSALYFCASSARGGDRWEDRNEKLFFGSGTQLSVL.

V and J are TRBV19 and TRBJ2-5; tentative D call: TRBD2 (5 bases). V was shortened by 0 bases and J by 4 bases, with 6 bases between the two germline ends. CDR1 is LNHDA, CDR2 SQIVND, per germline (reference sequence). CDR3 length equals 13 residues. This CDR3 reads CASSIDRGETQYF. The DNA of the CDR3 is TGTGCCAGTAGTATAGATCGGGGAGAGACCCAGTACTTC.

The rearrangement uses TRBV7-8 and TRBJ2-5; 10 nucleotides agree with TRBD2. The CDR3 totals 14 residues. Germline V gives CDR1 SGHVS, CDR2 FQNEAQ. After removal of 3 bases from V and 5 bases from J, the junction contained 3 bases not matched to a gene. This chain's CDR3 is CASSLSGRGETQYF. In DNA, the CDR3 is TGTGCCAGCAGCTTGAGCGGGAGGGGGGAGACCCAGTACTTC.

This sequence joins TRBV7-2 and TRBJ2-3; TRBD2 matches 9 bases. Unmatched junction bases numbered 9, after V lost 8 bases and J lost 3 bases. The CDR3 has 15 amino acids. The germline V gene has CDR1 SGHTA and CDR2 FQGNSA. The CDR3 reads CASRRGLAPTDTQYF. CDR3 sequence (DNA): TGTGCCAGCCGACGAGGACTAGCGCCGACAGATACGCAGTATTTT.

V is TRBV4-1 and J is TRBJ1-5; the D is unclear. V was pared by 4 bases and J by 2 bases, with 12 bases between. This CDR3 has 15 residues. Germline V lookup: CDR1 MGHRA, CDR2 YSYEKL. The CDR3 nucleotides are TGCGCCAGCAGCCGCAGAGGTGATGGCAATCAGCCCCAGCATTTT. Protein: CASSRRGDGNQPQHF.

The chain is built from TRBV5-4 and TRBJ1-1; unclear D gene. The CDR3 length is 14 residues. In germline, CDR1 is SGHNT, CDR2 YYREEE (reference sequence). Trimming cost V 4 bases and J 2 bases, with 12 bases left between them. The chain's CDR3 is CASSPGRGNTEAFF. Written as DNA, the CDR3 is TGTGCCAGCAGCCCTGGGCGGGGAAACACTGAAGCTTTCTTT.

The chain combines TRBV5-1 with TRBJ2-3, with D possibly being TRBD2 (6 bases). V lost 0 bases and J lost 6, with 14 bases in between. CDR3 length: 15 amino acids. From germline, CDR1 is SGHRS and CDR2 YFSETQ. The CDR3 DNA sequence: TGCGCCAGCAGCTTGGGAAGCGGTGCGGGGGATACGCAGTATTTT. The encoded protein is CASSLGSGAGDTQYF.

This clone has a single count. The gene calls are TRBV18 and TRBJ1-2; D perhaps matches TRBD1 (6 bases). V shed 4 bases and J shed 6 bases, with 12 bases lying between them. The CDR3 loop spans 13 amino acids. Germline CDR1 KGHSH, CDR2 LQKENI. The CDR3 region is CASSRQDRNGYTF. CDR3 DNA sequence: TGTGCCAGCTCACGACAGGACCGGAATGGCTACACCTTC.

The chain links TRBV19 to TRBJ2-4; 12 bases are a match to TRBD2. This CDR3 comprises 18 residues. J gave up 0 bases and V 6 bases, and 9 bases lay outside the gene matches. Looked up from germline, CDR1 is LNHDA and CDR2 is SQIVND (reference sequence). CDR3 nucleotide sequence: TGTGCCAGTAGCCTGACTAGCGGGGGAGTCCTAGCCAAAAACATTCAGTACTTC. Its protein is CASSLTSGGVLAKNIQYF.

The chain couples TRBV6-5 to TRBJ2-5, with TRBD1 matching 7 bases. The CDR3 totals 14 residues. CDR1 is MNHEY, CDR2 SVGAGI, per germline. V gave up 5 bases and J gave up 6 bases; unmatched junction bases: 9. CDR3 amino acids: CASSTGDVIKTQYF. CDR3 DNA: TGTGCCAGCAGTACAGGGGATGTCATCAAGACCCAGTACTTC.

V usage is TRBV18 and J usage is TRBJ1-5; 10 nucleotides align to TRBD1. CDR1 and CDR2 from the germline V gene are KGHSH and LQKENI. The CDR3 covers 17 residues. The V and J ends lost 1 base and 7 bases, in that order; junction bases with no gene match: 10. The CDR3 region is CASSPQSGTGVGQPQHF. CDR3 coding DNA: TGTGCCAGCTCACCACAGTCCGGGACAGGGGTTGGACAGCCCCAGCATTTT.

This clone showed up just once. CDR3 sequence: CASSADSGLSSYNEQFF. The CDR3, as DNA: TGTGCCAGCTCAGCCGATAGCGGTTTAAGCTCCTACAATGAGCAGTTCTTC. The genes are TRBV18 and TRBJ2-1, with a tentative D call TRBD2 (6 bases). Germline CDR1 and CDR2: KGHSH and LQKENI. This CDR3 has 17 amino acids. V was clipped by 5 bases and J by 0 bases, with 17 bases between them.

A remark on this clone: Other DNA sequences in this specimen translate into the identical CDR3. V and J are TRBV2 and TRBJ1-1; D not resolved. The V and J ends lost 8 bases and 2 bases respectively, with 6 bases between them. Germline assignment: CDR1 SNHLY and CDR2 FYNNEI. The CDR3 runs 11 residues. This CDR3 is CASSRNTEAFF. The CDR3 nucleotides are TGTGCCAGCTCGCGCAACACTGAAGCTTTCTTT.

This chain links TRBV19 with TRBJ1-2; 9 bases map to TRBD1. The CDR3 extends over 13 amino acids. Germline V CDR1 and CDR2: LNHDA, SQIVND (reference sequence). V was clipped by 6 bases and J by 7 bases; unmatched bases: 6. This CDR3 reads CASSLQGAFGYTF. In nucleotides, the CDR3 is TGTGCCAGTAGCCTACAGGGGGCGTTTGGCTACACCTTC.

This clone was counted only a few times. V gene TRBV6-1 combines with J gene TRBJ2-7; D possibly corresponds to TRBD1 (6 bases). V lost 5 bases and J lost 2, with 16 bases in between. This CDR3 contains 15 residues. From germline, CDR1 is MNHNS and CDR2 SASEGT. The CDR3 DNA follows: TGTGCCAGCAGTCCCGACGGGACAAACCCCTACGAGCAGTACGTC. Protein: CASSPDGTNPYEQYV.

The chain links TRBV27 to TRBJ2-1, with 7 bases fitting TRBD2. CDR3 length: 16 residues. V lost 4 bases, J lost 5 bases, and 11 bases stayed unmatched. Germline assignment: CDR1 MNHEY and CDR2 SMNVEV (reference sequence). CDR3 coding DNA: TGTGCCAGCAGTTCGGAGAGACAGCGGGGACACAATGAGCAGTTCTTC. Its translation: CASSSERQRGHNEQFF.

This chain connects TRBV7-8 to TRBJ2-1, with 8 positions matching TRBD2. The CDR3 is 18 residues long. Trimming cost V 1 base and J 3 bases; bases outside gene matches: 11. Germline V CDR1 and CDR2: SGHVS, FQNEAQ. CDR3 residues: CASSLGPVTSVFYNEQFF. Written as DNA, the CDR3 is TGTGCCAGCAGCTTAGGGCCCGTGACTAGCGTCTTCTACAATGAGCAGTTCTTC.